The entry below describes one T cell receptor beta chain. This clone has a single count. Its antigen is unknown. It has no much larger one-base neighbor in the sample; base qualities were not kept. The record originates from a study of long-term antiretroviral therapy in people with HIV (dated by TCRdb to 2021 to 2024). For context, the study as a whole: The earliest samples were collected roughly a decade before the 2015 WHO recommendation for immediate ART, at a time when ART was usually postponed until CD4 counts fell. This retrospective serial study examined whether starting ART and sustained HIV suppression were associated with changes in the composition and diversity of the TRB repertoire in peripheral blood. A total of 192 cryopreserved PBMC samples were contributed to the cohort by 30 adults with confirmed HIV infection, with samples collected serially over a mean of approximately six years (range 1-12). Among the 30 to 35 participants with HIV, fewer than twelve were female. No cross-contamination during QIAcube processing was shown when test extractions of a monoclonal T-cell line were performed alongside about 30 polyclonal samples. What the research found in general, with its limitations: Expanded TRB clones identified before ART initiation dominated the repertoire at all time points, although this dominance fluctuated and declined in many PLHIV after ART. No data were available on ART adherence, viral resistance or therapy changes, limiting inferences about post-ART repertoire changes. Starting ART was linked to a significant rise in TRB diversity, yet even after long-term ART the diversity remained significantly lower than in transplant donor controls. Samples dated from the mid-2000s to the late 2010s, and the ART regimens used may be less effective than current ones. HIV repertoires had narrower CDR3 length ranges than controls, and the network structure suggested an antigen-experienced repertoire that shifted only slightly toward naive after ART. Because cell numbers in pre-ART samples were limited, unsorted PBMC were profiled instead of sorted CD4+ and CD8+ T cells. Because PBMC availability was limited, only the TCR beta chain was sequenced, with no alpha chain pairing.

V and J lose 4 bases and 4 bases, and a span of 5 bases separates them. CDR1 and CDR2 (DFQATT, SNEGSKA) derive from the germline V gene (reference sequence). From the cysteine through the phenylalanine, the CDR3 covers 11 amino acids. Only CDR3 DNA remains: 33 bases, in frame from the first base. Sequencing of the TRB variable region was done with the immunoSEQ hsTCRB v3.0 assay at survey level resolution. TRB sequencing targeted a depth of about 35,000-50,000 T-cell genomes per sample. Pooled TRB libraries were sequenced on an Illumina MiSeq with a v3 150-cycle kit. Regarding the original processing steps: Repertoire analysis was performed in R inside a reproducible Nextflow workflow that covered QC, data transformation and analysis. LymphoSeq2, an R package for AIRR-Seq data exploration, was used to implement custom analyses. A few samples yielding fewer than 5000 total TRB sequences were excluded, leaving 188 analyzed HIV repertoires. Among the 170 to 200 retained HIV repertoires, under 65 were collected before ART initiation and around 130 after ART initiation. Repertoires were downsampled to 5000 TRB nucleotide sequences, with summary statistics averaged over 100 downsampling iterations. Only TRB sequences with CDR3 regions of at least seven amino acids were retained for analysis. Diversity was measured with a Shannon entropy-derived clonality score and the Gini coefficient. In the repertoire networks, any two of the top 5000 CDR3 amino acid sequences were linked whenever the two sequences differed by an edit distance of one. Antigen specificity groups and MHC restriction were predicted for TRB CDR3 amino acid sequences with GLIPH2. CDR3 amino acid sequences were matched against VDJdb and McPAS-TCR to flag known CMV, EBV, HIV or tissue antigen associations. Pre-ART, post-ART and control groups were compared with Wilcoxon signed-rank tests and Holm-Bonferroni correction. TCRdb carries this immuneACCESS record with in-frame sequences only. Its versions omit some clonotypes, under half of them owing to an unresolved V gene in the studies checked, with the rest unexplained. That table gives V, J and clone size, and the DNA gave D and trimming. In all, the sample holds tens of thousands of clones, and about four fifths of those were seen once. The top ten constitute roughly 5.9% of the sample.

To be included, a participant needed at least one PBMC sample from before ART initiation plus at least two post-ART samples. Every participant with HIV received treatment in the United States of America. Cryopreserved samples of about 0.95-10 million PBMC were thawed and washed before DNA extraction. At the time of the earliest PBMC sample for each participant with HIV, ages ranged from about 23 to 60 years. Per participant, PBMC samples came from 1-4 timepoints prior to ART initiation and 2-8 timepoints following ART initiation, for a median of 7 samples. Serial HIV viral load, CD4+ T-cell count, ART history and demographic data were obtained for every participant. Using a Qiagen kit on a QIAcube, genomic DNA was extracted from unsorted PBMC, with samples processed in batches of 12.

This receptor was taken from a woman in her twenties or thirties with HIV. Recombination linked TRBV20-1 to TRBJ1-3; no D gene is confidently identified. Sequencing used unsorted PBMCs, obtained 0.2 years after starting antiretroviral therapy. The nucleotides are TGCAGTGCTACCGTGGGAAACACCATATATTTT. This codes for CSATVGNTIYF.